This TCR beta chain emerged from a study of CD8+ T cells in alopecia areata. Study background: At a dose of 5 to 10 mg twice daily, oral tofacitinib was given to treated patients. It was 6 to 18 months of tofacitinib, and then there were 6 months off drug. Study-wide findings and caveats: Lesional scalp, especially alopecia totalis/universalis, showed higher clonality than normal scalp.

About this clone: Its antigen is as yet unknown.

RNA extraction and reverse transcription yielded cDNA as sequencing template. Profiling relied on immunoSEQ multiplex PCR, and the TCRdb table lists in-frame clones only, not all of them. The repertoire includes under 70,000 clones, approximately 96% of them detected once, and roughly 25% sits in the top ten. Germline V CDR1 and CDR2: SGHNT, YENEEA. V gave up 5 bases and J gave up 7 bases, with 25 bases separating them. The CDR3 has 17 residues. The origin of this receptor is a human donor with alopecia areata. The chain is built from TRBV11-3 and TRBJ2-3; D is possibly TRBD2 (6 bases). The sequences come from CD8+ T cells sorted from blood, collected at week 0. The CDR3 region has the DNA TGTGCCAGCAGCCCCAGGTCGGGGGAAAGCCAAGTCAATACGCAGTATTTT. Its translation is CASSPRSGESQVNTQYF.